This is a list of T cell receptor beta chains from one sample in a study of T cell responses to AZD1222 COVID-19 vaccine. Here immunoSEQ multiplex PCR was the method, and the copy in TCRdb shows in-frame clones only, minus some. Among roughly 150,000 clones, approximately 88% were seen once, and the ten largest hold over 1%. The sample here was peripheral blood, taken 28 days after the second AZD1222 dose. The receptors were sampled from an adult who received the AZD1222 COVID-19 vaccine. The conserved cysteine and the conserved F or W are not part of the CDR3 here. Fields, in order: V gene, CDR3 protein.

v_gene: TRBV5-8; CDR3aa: ASSLLRGTEAF
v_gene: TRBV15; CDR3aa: ATSRDPAETQY
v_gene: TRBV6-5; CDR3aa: ASSHGEPVSDYT
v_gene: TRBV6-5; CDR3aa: ASSLQLKGGSPLH
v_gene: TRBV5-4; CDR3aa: ASSPDGNYGYT
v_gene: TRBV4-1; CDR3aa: ASSPGQPVYEQY
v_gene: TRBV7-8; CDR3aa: ASSPWLGTEAF
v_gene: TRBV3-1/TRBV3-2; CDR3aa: ASSGGYGETNEKLF
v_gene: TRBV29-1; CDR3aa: SVETALETQY
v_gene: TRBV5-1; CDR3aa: ASSLGGQDGYT
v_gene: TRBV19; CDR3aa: ASIAWGAGNTIY
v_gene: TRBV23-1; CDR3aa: ASSPSPGQGFPNYGYT
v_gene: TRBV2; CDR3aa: ASGRGGSSYNEQF
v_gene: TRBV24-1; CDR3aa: ATSDWSRNYGYT
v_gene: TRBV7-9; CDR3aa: ASSPPPLGAGTEAF
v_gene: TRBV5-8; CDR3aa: ASSLGGREETQY
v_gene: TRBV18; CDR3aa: ASSPPSQETQY
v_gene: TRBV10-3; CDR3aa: AISDEGGRDYGYT
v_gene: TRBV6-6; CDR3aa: ASSHPSRGDYGYT
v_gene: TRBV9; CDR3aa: ASSVAGGTSYEQY
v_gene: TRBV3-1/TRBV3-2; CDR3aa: ASSQGGRAF
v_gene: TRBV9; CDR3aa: ASSVDVGRGYT
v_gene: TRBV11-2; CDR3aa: ASSRDNGNTIY
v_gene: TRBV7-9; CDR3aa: ASSLWGDQPQH
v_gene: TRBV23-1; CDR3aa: ASSQSRGTGSASRAF
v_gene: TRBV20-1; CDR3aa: SACAPGRNQPQH
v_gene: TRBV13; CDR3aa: ASSLGRGRGDYGYT
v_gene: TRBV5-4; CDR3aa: ASSLGARTDTQY
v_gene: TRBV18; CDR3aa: ASSPPDRRDTGELF
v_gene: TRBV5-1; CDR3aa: ASSLGVRNTNTEAF
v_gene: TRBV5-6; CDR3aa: ASSLPPADTQY
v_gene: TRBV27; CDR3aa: ASSSHGGDVEAF
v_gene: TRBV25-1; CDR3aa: ASSESGLYGYT
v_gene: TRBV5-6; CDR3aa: ASSQLAGLYNEQF
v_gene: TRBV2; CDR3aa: ASSGSGGPPGNTIY
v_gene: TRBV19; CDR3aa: ASTQTRGGLDTQY
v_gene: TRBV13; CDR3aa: ASSFTSGGSTDTQY
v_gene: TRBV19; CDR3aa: ASGLGGLNTEAF
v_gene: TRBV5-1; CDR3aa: ASSLWVSGTSNYGYT
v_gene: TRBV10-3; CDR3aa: AISERRDSQETQY
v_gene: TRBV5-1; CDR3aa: ASSFTTGANSPLH
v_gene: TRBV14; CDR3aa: ASSQGYKQY
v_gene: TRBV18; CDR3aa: ASSRDRVDEKLF
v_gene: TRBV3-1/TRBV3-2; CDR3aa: ASSQVYLAGFNEQF
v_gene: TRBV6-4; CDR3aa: ASSEREAHEQF
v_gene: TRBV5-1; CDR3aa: ASSLGDSPSGYT
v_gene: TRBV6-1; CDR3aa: ASSERGRRTEAF
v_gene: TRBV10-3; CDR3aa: AISERGGLFTEAF
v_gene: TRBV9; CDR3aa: ASSVGWASGVDTQY
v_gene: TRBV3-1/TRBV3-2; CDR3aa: ASSRLYEQY
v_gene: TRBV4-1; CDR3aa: ASSQERGGLPTDTQY